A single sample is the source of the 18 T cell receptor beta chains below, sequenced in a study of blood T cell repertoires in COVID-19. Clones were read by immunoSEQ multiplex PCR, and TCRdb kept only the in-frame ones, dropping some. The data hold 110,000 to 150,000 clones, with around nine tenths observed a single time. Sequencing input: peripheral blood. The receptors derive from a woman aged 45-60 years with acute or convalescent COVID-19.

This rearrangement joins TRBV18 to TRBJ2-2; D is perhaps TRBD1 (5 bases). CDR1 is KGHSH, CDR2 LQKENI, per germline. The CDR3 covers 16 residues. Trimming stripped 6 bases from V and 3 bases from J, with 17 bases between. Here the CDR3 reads CASSSPSGRHTGELFF. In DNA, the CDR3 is TGTGCCAGCTCCTCCCCCTCAGGGCGGCACACCGGGGAGCTGTTTTTT.

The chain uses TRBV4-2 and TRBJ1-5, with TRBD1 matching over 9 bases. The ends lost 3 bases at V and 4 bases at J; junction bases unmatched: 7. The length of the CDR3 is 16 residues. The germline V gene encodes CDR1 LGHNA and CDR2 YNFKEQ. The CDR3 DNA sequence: TGTGCCAGCAGCCAGTTCACAGGGGGCTCAAATCAGCCCCAGCATTTT. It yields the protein CASSQFTGGSNQPQHF.

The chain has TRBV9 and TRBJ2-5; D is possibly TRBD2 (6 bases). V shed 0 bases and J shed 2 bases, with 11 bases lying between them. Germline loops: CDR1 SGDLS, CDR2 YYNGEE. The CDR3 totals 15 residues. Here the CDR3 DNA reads TGTGCCAGCAGCGTAGGGGCGACTAGTCAAGAGACCCAGTACTTC. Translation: CASSVGATSQETQYF.

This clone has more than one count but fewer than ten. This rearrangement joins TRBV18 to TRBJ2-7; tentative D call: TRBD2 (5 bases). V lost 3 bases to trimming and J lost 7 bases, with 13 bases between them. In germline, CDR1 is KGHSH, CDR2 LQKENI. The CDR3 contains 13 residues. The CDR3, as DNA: TGTGCCAGCTCACCCGCAAGAGGGCGGGAGCAGTACTTC. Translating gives CASSPARGREQYF.

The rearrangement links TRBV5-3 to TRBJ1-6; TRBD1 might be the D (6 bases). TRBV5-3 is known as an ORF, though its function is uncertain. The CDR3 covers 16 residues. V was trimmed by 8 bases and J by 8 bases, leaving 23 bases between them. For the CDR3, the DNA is TGTGCCAGGAGCCCTACCCGGGGCAGGGGTCATTCACCCCTCCACTTT. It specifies CARSPTRGRGHSPLHF.

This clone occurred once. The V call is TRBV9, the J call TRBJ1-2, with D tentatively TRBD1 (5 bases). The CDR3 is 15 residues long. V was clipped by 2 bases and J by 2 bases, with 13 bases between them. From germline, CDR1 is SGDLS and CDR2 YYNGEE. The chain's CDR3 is CASSVGGDTNYGYTF. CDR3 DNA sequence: TGTGCCAGCAGCGTGGGAGGGGATACCAACTATGGCTACACCTTC.

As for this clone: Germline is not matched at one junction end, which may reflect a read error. CDR3 in DNA: TGTGCTAGCAGCCAGGGACAGGGGGGCACCGGGGAGCTGTTTTTT. It translates to CASSQGQGGTGELFF. The chain uses TRBV7-7 and TRBJ2-2; 11 bases match TRBD1. Germline loops: CDR1 SSHAT, CDR2 FNYEAQ (reference sequence). The CDR3 length is 15 residues.

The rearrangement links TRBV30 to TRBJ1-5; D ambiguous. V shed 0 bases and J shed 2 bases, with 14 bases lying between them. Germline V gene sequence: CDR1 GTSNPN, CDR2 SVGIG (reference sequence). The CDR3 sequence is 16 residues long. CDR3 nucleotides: TGTGCCTGGAGTGTAGGAACCGGGTTGGGCAATCAGCCCCAGCATTTT. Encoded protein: CAWSVGTGLGNQPQHF.

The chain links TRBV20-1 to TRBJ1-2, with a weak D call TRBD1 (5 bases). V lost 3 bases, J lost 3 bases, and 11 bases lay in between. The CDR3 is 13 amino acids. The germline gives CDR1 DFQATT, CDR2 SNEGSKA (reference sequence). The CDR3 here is CSASVPGYYGYTF. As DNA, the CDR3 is TGCAGTGCTAGTGTCCCAGGGTACTATGGCTACACCTTC.

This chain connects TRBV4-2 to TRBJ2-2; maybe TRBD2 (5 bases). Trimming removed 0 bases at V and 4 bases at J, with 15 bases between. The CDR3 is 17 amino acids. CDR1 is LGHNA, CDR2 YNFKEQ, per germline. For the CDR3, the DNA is TGTGCCAGCAGCCAAGAATCTATGGACTTCACCACCGGGGAGCTGTTTTTT. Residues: CASSQESMDFTTGELFF.

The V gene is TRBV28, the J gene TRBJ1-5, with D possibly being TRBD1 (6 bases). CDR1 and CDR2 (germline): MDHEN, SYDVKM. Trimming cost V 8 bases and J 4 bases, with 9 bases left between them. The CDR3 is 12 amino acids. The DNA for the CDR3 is TGTGCCAGCCTGGACAGTAATCAGCCCCAGCATTTT. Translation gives CASLDSNQPQHF. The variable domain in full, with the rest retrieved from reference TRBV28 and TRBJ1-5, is DVKVTQSSRYLVKRTGEKVFLECVQDMDHENMFWYRQDPGLGLRLIYFSYDVKMKEKGDIPEGYSVSREKKERFSLILESASTNQTSMYLCASLDSNQPQHFGDGTRLSIL.

CDR3 bases: TGTGCCAGCAGCTCAGAGGGTTGGGGCTACACCTTC. This encodes CASSSEGWGYTF. The chain joins TRBV7-9 to TRBJ1-2; D is undetermined. Germline CDR1 SEHNR, CDR2 FQNEAQ (reference sequence). Trimming took 4 bases from V and 8 from J, leaving 11 bases between them. The CDR3 spans 12 residues.

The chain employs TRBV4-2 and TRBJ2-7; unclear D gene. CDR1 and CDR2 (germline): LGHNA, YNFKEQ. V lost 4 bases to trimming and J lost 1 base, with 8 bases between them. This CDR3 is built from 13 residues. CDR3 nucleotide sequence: TGTGCCAGCAGCCCTTTGAGGTCCTACGAGCAGTACTTC. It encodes CASSPLRSYEQYF.

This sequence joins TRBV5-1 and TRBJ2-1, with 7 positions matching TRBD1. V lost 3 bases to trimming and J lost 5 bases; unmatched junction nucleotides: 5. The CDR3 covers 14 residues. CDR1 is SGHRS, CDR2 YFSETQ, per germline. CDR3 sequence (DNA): TGCGCCAGCAGCTGGACAGGACCAAACAATGAGCAGTTCTTC. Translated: CASSWTGPNNEQFF. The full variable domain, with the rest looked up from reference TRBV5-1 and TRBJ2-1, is KAGVTQTPRYLIKTRGQQVTLSCSPISGHRSVSWYQQTPGQGLQFLFEYFSETQRNKGNFPGRFSGRQFSNSRSEMNVSTLELGDSALYLCASSWTGPNNEQFFGPGTRLTVL.

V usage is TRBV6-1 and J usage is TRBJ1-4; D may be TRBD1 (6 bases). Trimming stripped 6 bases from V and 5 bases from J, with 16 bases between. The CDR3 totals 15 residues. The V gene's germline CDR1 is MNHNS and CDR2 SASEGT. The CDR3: CASRIGTPGNEKLFF. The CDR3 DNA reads TGTGCCAGCAGGATAGGGACACCGGGCAATGAAAAACTGTTTTTT.

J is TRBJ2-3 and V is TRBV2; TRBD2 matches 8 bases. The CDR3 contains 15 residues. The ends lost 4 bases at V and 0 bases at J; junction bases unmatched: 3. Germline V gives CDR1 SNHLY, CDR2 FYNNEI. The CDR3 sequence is CASSVLAGSTDTQYF. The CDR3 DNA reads TGTGCCAGCAGTGTCTTAGCGGGGAGCACAGATACGCAGTATTTT.

The CDR3 DNA reads TGTGCCAGTAGGAAGGGAGCGGGGACTCCCTCCGGCGGCTACACCTTC. It codes for CASRKGAGTPSGGYTF. The J gene is TRBJ1-2, the V gene TRBV19; TRBD1 is a possible D gene (5 bases). V was cut by 6 bases and J by 8 bases, with 25 bases left in between. This CDR3 has 16 residues. Germline loops: CDR1 LNHDA, CDR2 SQIVND (reference sequence).

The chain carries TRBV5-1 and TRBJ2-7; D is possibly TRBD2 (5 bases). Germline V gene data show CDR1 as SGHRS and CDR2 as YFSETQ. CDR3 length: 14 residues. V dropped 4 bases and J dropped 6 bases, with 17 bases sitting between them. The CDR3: CASSLAGLRREQYF. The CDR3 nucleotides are TGCGCCAGCAGCCTTGCGGGTTTAAGACGCGAGCAGTACTTC. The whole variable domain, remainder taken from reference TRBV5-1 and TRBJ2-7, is KAGVTQTPRYLIKTRGQQVTLSCSPISGHRSVSWYQQTPGQGLQFLFEYFSETQRNKGNFPGRFSGRQFSNSRSEMNVSTLELGDSALYLCASSLAGLRREQYFGPGTRLTVT.